The rows below give T cell receptor beta chains drawn from one sample of a study of vaccination and CD4 T cells after COVID-19. One entry per CDR3 protein, called by TCRdb with MiXCR from the PCR reads. The sample has about 18,000 distinct CDR3 sequences; 56% are singletons. These receptors' antigens are unknown. Sample: CD4+ T cells from blood, cultured in vitro. All receptors come from a human donor who had recovered from COVID-19. CDR3s include the opening cysteine and the closing phenylalanine or tryptophan. A D gene is named only where the DNA matches it firmly. Only part of the rows carry a size: once, few, many, or a class if the clone is expanded.

v_call: TRBV9
j_call: TRBJ2-5
clone_size: .
d_call: TRBD2
cdr3_nt: TGTGCCAGCAGCGTAGCTACGGCCCAGGGAGGGGTGAGATTGCTCCCCCAAGAGACCCAGTACTTC
cdr3_aa: CASSVATAQGGVRLLPQETQYF

v_call: TRBV11-2
j_call: TRBJ2-7
clone_size: few
d_call: .
cdr3_nt: TGTGCCAGCAGCTTAGGGTGGTACGTGGCGGGGCCTCCCTACGAGCAGTACTTC
cdr3_aa: CASSLGWYVAGPPYEQYF

v_call: TRBV6-1
j_call: TRBJ1-2
clone_size: .
d_call: .
cdr3_nt: TGTGCCACGCGGGAGGGCCCAGCCAACTATGGCTACACCTTC
cdr3_aa: CATREGPANYGYTF

v_call: TRBV20-1
j_call: TRBJ1-1
clone_size: .
d_call: .
cdr3_nt: TGCAGTGCTAGAGATATTCGGGGCGGGGACACTGAAGCTTTCTTT
cdr3_aa: CSARDIRGGDTEAFF

v_call: TRBV20-1
j_call: TRBJ2-3
clone_size: few
d_call: .
cdr3_nt: TGCAGTGCTCCGGTGGAGGGCACGAATACGCAGTATTTT
cdr3_aa: CSAPVEGTNTQYF

v_call: TRBV4-1
j_call: TRBJ1-2
clone_size: few
d_call: TRBD1
cdr3_nt: TGCGCCAGCAGCCACGGACGGGACAGGGGAGTGGGGCTTGGCTACACCTTC
cdr3_aa: CASSHGRDRGVGLGYTF

v_call: TRBV6-2/TRBV6-3
j_call: TRBJ1-5
clone_size: .
d_call: .
cdr3_nt: TGTGCCAGCAGTTTGCCCCGGGTCTTCCGACCGGGGCCCCAGCATTTT
cdr3_aa: CASSLPRVFRPGPQHF

v_call: TRBV6-2/TRBV6-3
j_call: TRBJ2-5
clone_size: once
d_call: .
cdr3_nt: TGTGCCAGCACCCCCTCGACTGTGTTTGAGACCCAGTACTTC
cdr3_aa: CASTPSTVFETQYF

v_call: TRBV7-2
j_call: TRBJ2-1
clone_size: .
d_call: TRBD2
cdr3_nt: TGTGCCAGCAGCTTAGCACTAGCGGGAGGCTACTCCTACAATGAGCAGTTCTTC
cdr3_aa: CASSLALAGGYSYNEQFF

v_call: TRBV20-1
j_call: TRBJ2-3
clone_size: once
d_call: .
cdr3_nt: TGCAGTGCTAGAGTCAGGGCGGGCCCGCTCACAGATACGCAGTATTTT
cdr3_aa: CSARVRAGPLTDTQYF

v_call: TRBV10-1
j_call: TRBJ2-1
clone_size: few
d_call: TRBD2
cdr3_nt: TGCGCCAGCAGTGAGTCTCGGGGGACTAGCGGCAATGAGCAGTTCTTC
cdr3_aa: CASSESRGTSGNEQFF

v_call: TRBV18
j_call: TRBJ2-3
clone_size: .
d_call: TRBD1
cdr3_nt: TGTGCCAGCTCAGGCGGTCCAGGGGGCGCGACAGATACGCAGTATTTT
cdr3_aa: CASSGGPGGATDTQYF

v_call: TRBV7-9
j_call: TRBJ1-2
clone_size: .
d_call: TRBD1
cdr3_nt: TGTGCCAGCAGCTTAAGTTGGACAGGAGATGGCTACACCTTC
cdr3_aa: CASSLSWTGDGYTF

v_call: TRBV12-3/TRBV12-4
j_call: TRBJ1-3
clone_size: .
d_call: .
cdr3_nt: TGTGCCAGCAGTTTACGGTTCAACAGGAACTCTGGAAACACCATATATTTT
cdr3_aa: CASSLRFNRNSGNTIYF

v_call: TRBV6-5
j_call: TRBJ2-3
clone_size: .
d_call: .
cdr3_nt: TGTGCCAGCAGTTACTTAGTGAGCACAGATACGCAGTATTTT
cdr3_aa: CASSYLVSTDTQYF

v_call: TRBV20-1
j_call: TRBJ2-1
clone_size: .
d_call: TRBD2
cdr3_nt: TGCAGTGCTAGAGTACCACCGGGCGGGAGGGAAAGCAATGAGCAGTTCTTC
cdr3_aa: CSARVPPGGRESNEQFF

v_call: TRBV6-5
j_call: TRBJ1-4
clone_size: .
d_call: TRBD1
cdr3_nt: TGTGCCAGCAGTTTTCGACGACAGGGGGAGAATGAAAAACTGTTTTTT
cdr3_aa: CASSFRRQGENEKLFF

v_call: TRBV7-2
j_call: TRBJ2-7
clone_size: .
d_call: .
cdr3_nt: TGTGCCAGCAGCTTAGGTTTCTCCGCGAGCTCCTACGAGCAGTACTTC
cdr3_aa: CASSLGFSASSYEQYF

v_call: TRBV28
j_call: TRBJ1-2
clone_size: once
d_call: TRBD1
cdr3_nt: TGTGCCAGCAGTCACGACAGGGGATACACCTTC
cdr3_aa: CASSHDRGYTF

v_call: TRBV6-5
j_call: TRBJ2-6
clone_size: few
d_call: .
cdr3_nt: TGTGCCAGCAGTTACTCGGGCCCGTCGAAAACTGGGGCCAACGTCCTGACTTTC
cdr3_aa: CASSYSGPSKTGANVLTF

v_call: TRBV6-2/TRBV6-3
j_call: TRBJ2-1
clone_size: .
d_call: .
cdr3_nt: TGTGCCAGCAGTTACTGGACAGACAATGAGCAGTTCTTC
cdr3_aa: CASSYWTDNEQFF

v_call: TRBV20-1
j_call: TRBJ2-3
clone_size: .
d_call: .
cdr3_nt: TGCAGTGCTAGGGGTACTAGCTCCAGGACAGATACGCAGTATTTT
cdr3_aa: CSARGTSSRTDTQYF

v_call: TRBV20-1
j_call: TRBJ2-4
clone_size: .
d_call: .
cdr3_nt: TGCAGTGCTAGAGGGCAGGCCAAAAACATTCAGTACTTC
cdr3_aa: CSARGQAKNIQYF

v_call: TRBV19
j_call: TRBJ1-1
clone_size: .
d_call: .
cdr3_nt: TGTGCCAGTATCCCGGGACACGGGAACACTGAAGCTTTCTTT
cdr3_aa: CASIPGHGNTEAFF

v_call: TRBV15
j_call: TRBJ2-5
clone_size: .
d_call: TRBD2
cdr3_nt: TGTGCCACCAGCAGAGTCAGACTAGCCCAAGAGACCCAGTACTTC
cdr3_aa: CATSRVRLAQETQYF

v_call: TRBV6-5
j_call: TRBJ1-2
clone_size: .
d_call: .
cdr3_nt: TGTGCCAGCAGTTACTCGAACCCTGGGGGCGGGGGAGGTAACTATGGCTACACCTTC
cdr3_aa: CASSYSNPGGGGGNYGYTF

v_call: TRBV6-5
j_call: TRBJ2-7
clone_size: .
d_call: .
cdr3_nt: TGTGCCAGCAGTTACTCGAATTGGATGGCCGAGCAGTACTTC
cdr3_aa: CASSYSNWMAEQYF

v_call: TRBV20-1
j_call: TRBJ2-1
clone_size: .
d_call: TRBD2
cdr3_nt: TGCAGTGCCCCGCTGGGACTAGCCTATGATGAGCAGTTCTTC
cdr3_aa: CSAPLGLAYDEQFF

v_call: TRBV7-2
j_call: TRBJ1-1
clone_size: .
d_call: .
cdr3_nt: TGTGCCAGCAGCTCCCAGGTTGGAAACACTGAAGCTTTCTTT
cdr3_aa: CASSSQVGNTEAFF

v_call: TRBV20-1
j_call: TRBJ2-4
clone_size: .
d_call: .
cdr3_nt: TGCAGTGCTAGTAGGGGGGCCGTAAACATTCAGTACTTC
cdr3_aa: CSASRGAVNIQYF

v_call: TRBV20-1
j_call: TRBJ2-4
clone_size: few
d_call: TRBD2
cdr3_nt: TGCAGTGCTCCTGATAGCGGGAGGGCCGGCATTCAGTACTTC
cdr3_aa: CSAPDSGRAGIQYF

v_call: TRBV4-1
j_call: TRBJ2-3
clone_size: few
d_call: .
cdr3_nt: TGCGCCAGCGGCGGCGTAGGCTTTTTCGAGCCAGATACGCAGTATTTT
cdr3_aa: CASGGVGFFEPDTQYF

v_call: TRBV7-9
j_call: TRBJ1-1
clone_size: .
d_call: TRBD1
cdr3_nt: TGTGCCAGCAGCTTCAGAGGACAGGGGGGGGTCGCGGCTTTCTTT
cdr3_aa: CASSFRGQGGVAAFF

v_call: TRBV15
j_call: TRBJ1-1
clone_size: few
d_call: TRBD1
cdr3_nt: TGTGCCACCAGCAGAGGGGGACAGGGGTATATGAACACTGAAGCTTTCTTT
cdr3_aa: CATSRGGQGYMNTEAFF

v_call: TRBV20-1
j_call: TRBJ2-3
clone_size: .
d_call: TRBD2
cdr3_nt: TGCAGTGCTAGAGTCACTAGCGGGAGCCCAGATACGCAGTATTTT
cdr3_aa: CSARVTSGSPDTQYF

v_call: TRBV19
j_call: TRBJ2-3
clone_size: .
d_call: TRBD2
cdr3_nt: TGTGCCAGTAGTATAGAGTTTAGCGGGAGTGGGCCAGATACGCAGTATTTT
cdr3_aa: CASSIEFSGSGPDTQYF

v_call: TRBV6-2/TRBV6-3
j_call: TRBJ1-2
clone_size: few
d_call: .
cdr3_nt: TGTGCCAGCAGTTCGGCCGGGACATCCTATGGCTACACCTTC
cdr3_aa: CASSSAGTSYGYTF

v_call: TRBV27
j_call: TRBJ2-2
clone_size: .
d_call: .
cdr3_nt: TGTGCCAGCAGGGACTGGGGCGGACAGAACACCGGGGAGCTGTTTTTT
cdr3_aa: CASRDWGGQNTGELFF

v_call: TRBV9
j_call: TRBJ2-5
clone_size: .
d_call: .
cdr3_nt: TGTGCCAGCAGCGTAGTAGGCGGAGAGACCCAGTACTTC
cdr3_aa: CASSVVGGETQYF

v_call: TRBV5-1
j_call: TRBJ2-5
clone_size: .
d_call: TRBD2
cdr3_nt: TGCGCCAGCAGCTTGAGCAGCTCCGGGACTAGTACTCCCCAGTACTTC
cdr3_aa: CASSLSSSGTSTPQYF

v_call: TRBV24-1
j_call: TRBJ2-3
clone_size: .
d_call: TRBD2
cdr3_nt: TGTGCCACCAGTGATCCACGACTAGCGTCAGATACGCAGTATTTT
cdr3_aa: CATSDPRLASDTQYF

v_call: TRBV20-1
j_call: TRBJ2-3
clone_size: few
d_call: TRBD2
cdr3_nt: TGCAGTGCAGGGACTAGCGGGAGAGATACGCAGTATTTT
cdr3_aa: CSAGTSGRDTQYF

v_call: TRBV19
j_call: TRBJ2-2
clone_size: .
d_call: .
cdr3_nt: TGTGCCAGTAGTATTGGCCGAGGGCAGAAAAACACCGGGGAGCTGTTTTTT
cdr3_aa: CASSIGRGQKNTGELFF

v_call: TRBV24-1
j_call: TRBJ2-5
clone_size: few
d_call: .
cdr3_nt: TGTGCCACCTCAGCTAGCGAAAAGCCCGGAGAGACCCAGTACTTC
cdr3_aa: CATSASEKPGETQYF

v_call: TRBV7-6
j_call: TRBJ2-4
clone_size: .
d_call: TRBD1
cdr3_nt: TGTGCCAGCAGCTCTCGACAGGGGAACATTCAGTACTTC
cdr3_aa: CASSSRQGNIQYF

v_call: TRBV7-2
j_call: TRBJ2-1
clone_size: .
d_call: .
cdr3_nt: TGTGCCAGCAGCTTAGGGTCCTACAATGAGCAGTTCTTC
cdr3_aa: CASSLGSYNEQFF

v_call: TRBV6-2/TRBV6-3
j_call: TRBJ2-2
clone_size: few
d_call: TRBD2
cdr3_nt: TGTGCCAGCAGACGTAGCGGGAGGGCCTCCGGGGAGCTGTTTTTT
cdr3_aa: CASRRSGRASGELFF

v_call: TRBV7-2
j_call: TRBJ1-2
clone_size: .
d_call: .
cdr3_nt: TGTGCCAGCATTACTCCGGGCCTTCCCCCCTATGGCTACACCTTC
cdr3_aa: CASITPGLPPYGYTF

v_call: TRBV2
j_call: TRBJ2-1
clone_size: .
d_call: TRBD1
cdr3_nt: TGTGCCAGCAGTGAAGCGTGGGGGGCCGGGGACAGGGTATCTGGTGAGCAGTTCTTC
cdr3_aa: CASSEAWGAGDRVSGEQFF

v_call: TRBV10-3
j_call: TRBJ1-1
clone_size: .
d_call: .
cdr3_nt: TGTGCCATCACCGCGACAGCGAACACTGAAGCTTTCTTT
cdr3_aa: CAITATANTEAFF

v_call: TRBV7-3
j_call: TRBJ1-3
clone_size: .
d_call: .
cdr3_nt: TGTGCCAGCAGCGCCCGATCGGGGACGGCAAGAAACACCATATATTTT
cdr3_aa: CASSARSGTARNTIYF

v_call: TRBV10-1
j_call: TRBJ1-1
clone_size: .
d_call: TRBD1
cdr3_nt: TGCGCCAGCAGTGAGTCGGGACAGGGGAACACTGAAGCTTTCTTT
cdr3_aa: CASSESGQGNTEAFF

v_call: TRBV20-1
j_call: TRBJ2-5
clone_size: .
d_call: .
cdr3_nt: TGCAGTGCTAGTGAACGGGGAGAGACCCAGTACTTC
cdr3_aa: CSASERGETQYF